These 28 T cell receptor beta chains originate from one sample sequenced in a study of CD8 T cells in ankylosing spondylitis. Study-wide results and caveats: For ankylosing spondylitis blood, a TCR beta motif of about eight highly homologous variants appeared characteristic.

TCRdb ran MiXCR on the 5' RACE reads and lists one entry per CDR3 protein. The data show more than 500,000 distinct CDR3 sequences, over 4% seen once. Their target antigens are unknown. The specimen was blood, either unsorted or a sorted T cell fraction (not recorded which). Source of these receptors: a male donor with ankylosing spondylitis.

Ten or more counts support this clonotype. This chain links TRBV21-1 with TRBJ1-6; the table's D gene call, TRBD1, was not cross checked with the DNA. TRBV21-1 is a listed pseudogene. CDR3 length equals 15 residues. CDR3 protein: CASSNVDRGNSPLHF. CDR3 nucleotides: TGTGCCAGCAGCAATGTAGACAGGGGGAATTCACCCCTCCACTTT.

This clonotype was found many times. The chain has TRBV28 and TRBJ1-2; D possibly corresponds to TRBD1 (5 bases). Per the germline V gene, CDR1 is MDHEN and CDR2 is SYDVKM. The CDR3 runs 14 residues. The V and J ends lost 5 bases and 8 bases respectively, with 18 bases between them. The CDR3 protein is CASSPGNRLKGYTF. The CDR3 nucleotides read TGTGCCAGCAGTCCAGGGAATCGTCTTAAGGGCTACACCTTC.

This clonotype was picked up a small number of times. CDR3 nucleotides: TGTGCCAGCAGCTTAAAGTACGACAGGGCGCAAGAGACCCAGTACTTC. Protein product: CASSLKYDRAQETQYF. The genes are TRBV7-6 and TRBJ2-5; 7 bases fit TRBD1. The CDR3 has 16 amino acids. Germline CDR1 is SGHVS and CDR2 is FNYEAQ. The trim removed 2 bases at V and 2 bases at J, leaving 8 bases unmatched.

This clonotype appeared a few times. This rearrangement joins TRBV30 to TRBJ1-1; D is unresolved. From germline, CDR1 is GTSNPN and CDR2 SVGIG (reference sequence). The CDR3 runs to 14 residues. Trimming pared 0 bases from V and 2 bases from J, leaving 10 bases between. In DNA, the CDR3 is TGTGCCTGGAGTGTACCCAGCTCAAACACTGAAGCTTTCTTT. Translating it yields CAWSVPSSNTEAFF.

This clonotype was seen many times. This sequence joins TRBV29-1 and TRBJ1-6; D gene unclear. Deletions cut 3 bases from V and 10 bases from J, with 16 bases between. Germline lookup yields CDR1 SQVTM and CDR2 ANQGSEA. The CDR3 extends over 14 amino acids. The chain's CDR3 is CSVETGDMRSPLHF. CDR3 sequence (DNA): TGCAGCGTTGAGACTGGAGACATGCGCTCACCCCTCCACTTT.

This clonotype has at least ten counts. V and J are TRBV7-3 and TRBJ1-2, with TRBD1 matching 7 bases. The CDR3 spans 13 residues. The V gene's germline CDR1 is SGHTA and CDR2 FQGTGA. V was pared by 3 bases and J by 5 bases, with 3 bases of the junction left unmatched. CDR3 residues: CASSFQTGYGYTF. CDR3 nucleotide sequence: TGTGCCAGCAGCTTTCAGACAGGGTATGGCTACACCTTC.

This clonotype was seen at least ten times. This chain uses TRBV13 with TRBJ2-3; 7 positions match TRBD2. J lost 4 bases, V lost 5 bases, and 9 bases had no gene match. CDR3 length: 15 amino acids. Germline CDR1 and CDR2: PRHDT and FYEKMQ (reference sequence). The CDR3 DNA follows: TGTGCCAGCAGCCCGTCGGGCGGGGGTGCAGATACGCAGTATTTT. It codes for CASSPSGGGADTQYF.

This clonotype was recorded at least ten times. V usage is TRBV20-1 and J usage is TRBJ2-5; no reliable D call. The V gene's germline CDR1 is DFQATT and CDR2 SNEGSKA (reference sequence). The CDR3 contains 13 residues. V was pared by 3 bases and J by 5 bases, with 13 bases between. CDR3 nucleotides: TGCAGTGCTAGTAAGGTGCTCGGGGAGACCCAGTACTTC. Translating it yields CSASKVLGETQYF.

In its sample, this clonotype was seen many times. V usage is TRBV5-1 and J usage is TRBJ2-1; unclear D gene. There are 16 residues in the CDR3. Between the trimmed V and J ends, which lost 0 bases and 2 bases, there was a span of 12 bases. CDR1 SGHRS and CDR2 YFSETQ come from the germline V gene. As DNA, the CDR3 is TGCGCCAGCAGCTTGGGAGACTCCTTGCCCTACAATGAGCAGTTCTTC. Translation gives CASSLGDSLPYNEQFF.

This chain links TRBV6-1 with TRBJ2-7; D perhaps matches TRBD2 (5 bases). This CDR3 spans 15 amino acids. Trimming removed 6 bases at V and 3 bases at J, with 18 bases between. Germline V CDR1 and CDR2: MNHNS, SASEGT. The CDR3 nucleotides read TGTGCCAGCAGGCCCCGTGTGGCCGGAGGCTACGAGCAGTACTTC. The encoded protein is CASRPRVAGGYEQYF.

This clonotype appeared a few times. The chain joins TRBV7-2 to TRBJ2-7, with 10 bases aligning to TRBD1. The junction had 7 bases not matched to a gene; V was cut back by 5 bases and J by 3 bases. Germline-derived CDR1 and CDR2 are SGHTA and FQGNSA. The CDR3 is 15 amino acids. The CDR3 spells CASSTSTGGGYEQYF. The DNA of the CDR3 is TGTGCCAGCAGCACCTCGACAGGGGGCGGCTACGAGCAGTACTTC.

The J gene is TRBJ2-6, the V gene TRBV6-4; 9 bases align to TRBD1. The CDR3 loop spans 16 amino acids. Germline V gene lookup returns CDR1 MRHNA and CDR2 SNTAGT. V was clipped by 6 bases and J by 4 bases; unmatched bases: 7. Here the CDR3 reads CASSRDRVSGANVLTF. The CDR3 region has the DNA TGTGCCAGCAGCCGGGACAGGGTTTCCGGGGCCAACGTCCTGACTTTC.

This clonotype was counted at least ten times. The V gene is TRBV6-1, the J gene TRBJ2-5, with D uncertain. The CDR3 has 13 amino acids. CDR1 and CDR2 from the germline V gene are MNHNS and SASEGT. V shed 0 bases and J shed 5 bases, with 7 bases lying between them. The CDR3 DNA follows: TGTGCCAGCAGTGAAGCGTCTTTCGAGACCCAGTACTTC. Translated: CASSEASFETQYF.

This clonotype occurred many times. The rearrangement joins TRBV5-1 to TRBJ2-5; tentatively, D is TRBD1 (8 bases). The CDR3 covers 15 residues. Trimming left V 4 bases short and J 4 bases short, with 17 bases between. Germline CDR1 reads SGHRS; CDR2 reads YFSETQ. In nucleotides, the CDR3 is TGCGCCAGCAGCACTCGGACAGGGAGGGGAGAGACCCAGTACTTC. Its protein is CASSTRTGRGETQYF.

This clonotype was seen repeatedly, ten times or more. This chain joins TRBV10-3 and TRBJ1-2; 9 bases align to TRBD1. V trimming: 4 bases; J trimming: 5 bases; junction bases outside the gene matches: 11. Germline CDR1 ENHRY, CDR2 SYGVKD. The CDR3 consists of 16 residues. The CDR3 region is CAISVRQGGSSYGYTF. The CDR3 nucleotides read TGTGCCATCAGTGTAAGACAGGGGGGATCTTCTTATGGCTACACCTTC.

This clonotype was observed at least ten times. This chain uses TRBV6-2 or TRBV6-3 with TRBJ1-2; TRBD1 matches at 10 bases. CDR1 and CDR2 (germline): MNHEY, SVGEGT. The CDR3 consists of 14 residues. The trim removed 4 bases at V and 5 bases at J, leaving 4 bases unmatched. The CDR3 region has the DNA TGTGCCAGCAGTTCGCCGGGACAGGGGTATGGCTACACCTTC. This translates into CASSSPGQGYGYTF.

In this sample, this clonotype turned up many times. The chain uses TRBV12-3 or TRBV12-4 and TRBJ1-2; D remains unclear. The V end was cut by 3 bases, the J end by 14 bases, with 16 bases between. There are 12 residues in the CDR3. CDR3 sequence: CASSLYSTSCTF. DNA of the CDR3: TGTGCCAGCAGTTTGTACTCGACTTCGTGTACCTTC.

This clonotype was observed at least ten times. The chain carries TRBV5-1 and TRBJ2-7, with 8 bases aligning to TRBD1. CDR1 is SGHRS and CDR2 is YFSETQ in the germline V gene. The junction had 7 bases not matched to a gene; V was cut back by 4 bases and J by 4 bases. The CDR3 runs 14 residues. The CDR3 is CASSNTGGRYEQYF. The CDR3 DNA reads TGCGCCAGCAGCAACACAGGGGGACGATACGAGCAGTACTTC. Variable domain in full (rest from reference TRBV5-1 and TRBJ2-7): KAGVTQTPRYLIKTRGQQVTLSCSPISGHRSVSWYQQTPGQGLQFLFEYFSETQRNKGNFPGRFSGRQFSNSRSEMNVSTLELGDSALYLCASSNTGGRYEQYFGPGTRLTVT.

This clonotype has a count of ten or more. V and J are TRBV7-9 and TRBJ2-4; 8 positions agree with TRBD2. The CDR3 contains 14 residues. V shed 1 base and J 8 bases; nucleotides not matched to a gene: 4. In germline, CDR1 is SEHNR, CDR2 FQNEAQ (reference sequence). DNA of the CDR3: TGTGCCAGCAGCTTAGTAGCGGGATCCGACATTCAGTACTTC. It encodes CASSLVAGSDIQYF.

J is TRBJ2-7 and V is TRBV11-2; D unclear. Germline V lookup: CDR1 SGHAT, CDR2 FQNNGV. CDR3 length: 11 residues. V was shortened by 5 bases and J by 4 bases, with 6 bases between the two germline ends. CDR3 sequence reads: CASSGWYEQYF. In DNA form, the CDR3 reads TGTGCCAGCAGCGGCTGGTACGAGCAGTACTTC.

This clonotype was seen repeatedly, ten times or more. The chain links TRBV7-9 to TRBJ2-1; D remains unclear. V was pared by 1 base and J by 6 bases, with 13 bases between. The CDR3 is 15 residues long. Germline V gene data show CDR1 as SEHNR and CDR2 as FQNEAQ (reference sequence). The CDR3 reads CASSLGVFEGNEQFF. The CDR3 DNA sequence: TGTGCCAGCAGCTTAGGAGTCTTTGAAGGCAATGAGCAGTTCTTC.

This clonotype was observed many times. The V call is TRBV5-6, the J call TRBJ1-2; no reliable D call. This CDR3 is 16 amino acids long. CDR1 is SGHDT, CDR2 YYEEEE, per germline. V was trimmed by 5 bases and J by 5 bases, leaving 22 bases between them. The CDR3 reads CASRVGGDPAVYGYTF. In DNA form, the CDR3 reads TGTGCCAGCAGGGTTGGTGGTGACCCTGCCGTTTATGGCTACACCTTC.

In this sample, this clonotype turned up a few times. The V call is TRBV12-3 or TRBV12-4, the J call TRBJ2-3; D call uncertain. CDR3 length: 15 residues. Trimming pared 3 bases from V and 0 bases from J, leaving 10 bases between. This chain's CDR3 is CASSFDPGSTDTQYF. CDR3 sequence (DNA): TGTGCCAGCAGTTTTGACCCCGGGAGCACAGATACGCAGTATTTT.

This clonotype was recorded at least ten times. The rearrangement links TRBV10-3 to TRBJ2-7; tentatively, D is TRBD1 (6 bases). The CDR3 is 13 amino acids. V was trimmed by 0 bases and J by 6 bases, leaving 9 bases between them. Germline CDR1 is ENHRY and CDR2 is SYGVKD. CDR3 DNA: TGTGCCATCAGTGAGTCTACAGGGAGCGAGCAGTACTTC. This codes for CAISESTGSEQYF.

This clonotype was counted many times. The chain has TRBV20-1 and TRBJ2-2, with a weak D call TRBD2 (6 bases). From germline, CDR1 is DFQATT and CDR2 SNEGSKA (reference sequence). With 2 bases removed from V and 0 bases from J, the gap between germline ends came to 10 bases. This CDR3 region has 15 residues. The CDR3: CSARRTSPNTGELFF. DNA of the CDR3: TGCAGTGCTAGAAGAACTAGCCCGAACACCGGGGAGCTGTTTTTT.

In this sample, this clonotype turned up many times. The chain recombines TRBV10-3 with TRBJ2-7; D is perhaps TRBD1 (5 bases). From germline, CDR1 is ENHRY and CDR2 SYGVKD. The CDR3 consists of 16 residues. Trimming pared 4 bases from V and 0 bases from J, leaving 16 bases between. CDR3 coding DNA: TGTGCCATCAGTGCCCAAGGGGCAGGGATCTCCTACGAGCAGTACTTC. Its protein is CAISAQGAGISYEQYF.

This clonotype showed up many times. This sequence joins TRBV7-2 and TRBJ1-4; no reliable D call. The V end lost 1 base, the J end lost 12 bases, and 12 bases lay between the germline ends. The CDR3 extends over 13 amino acids. CDR1 and CDR2 from the germline V gene are SGHTA and FQGNSA. As DNA, the CDR3 is TGTGCCAGCAGCTTAGTTCCCGGGGATCAACTGTTTTTT. Protein product: CASSLVPGDQLFF.

This clonotype was found many times. The chain recombines TRBV3-1 with TRBJ1-1; D is possibly TRBD1 (5 bases). Germline CDR1 reads LGHDT; CDR2 reads YNNKEL (reference sequence). The CDR3 is 13 residues long. Trimming removed 4 bases at V and 7 bases at J, with 13 bases between. For the CDR3, the DNA is TGTGCCAGCAGCCCAACTCTAGGGGATGAAGCTTTCTTT. Residues: CASSPTLGDEAFF. Combining the CDR3 with reference TRBV3-1 and TRBJ1-1 gives the whole variable domain DTAVSQTPKYLVTQMGNDKSIKCEQNLGHDTMYWYKQDSKKFLKIMFSYNNKELIINETVPNRFSPKSPDKAHLNLHINSLELGDSAVYFCASSPTLGDEAFFGQGTRLTVV.